Listed here is a single T cell receptor (beta chain). The clone's antigen remains unknown. No base qualities exist here, and no much larger clone lies one base off it. The donors were roughly 39 Caucasian individuals from Russia, aged about 6 to 95 years, who were systemically healthy. Approximately 10 milliliters of peripheral blood were collected from each donor into EDTA-treated Vacutainer tubes. Ficoll-Paque density-gradient centrifugation was used to isolate PBMCs, with at least 7 million per sample. Total RNA, at least 6 micrograms per sample, was extracted from PBMCs with Trizol reagent. Naive CD45RAhigh/CD27high T cell percentages were measured by flow cytometry on a PBMC aliquot from every donor. The library was obtained by 5' RACE. Sequencing took place on an Illumina HiSeq 2500. The second PCR ran for about 7 to 11 cycles and used a J-beta primer mix along with a sample-barcoded 5' primer. A template-switch 5' adaptor carrying 12 random nucleotides introduced a unique molecular identifier onto each TCR beta cDNA molecule. Each sample yielded at least 3 million CDR3-containing paired-end reads. First-strand cDNA was synthesized from all RNA with the Mint cDNA synthesis kit, primed by a TRBC-specific oligonucleotide. Following uracil-DNA glycosylase treatment, all cDNA underwent a first 18-cycle PCR with the universal primers M1SS and BC2_uni_R. In the paper's pipeline: Normalization of each sample was performed by random selection of 1 million high-quality reads, each carrying a distinct molecular identifier. Instead of being binned into consensus sequences, reads with shared molecular identifiers were discarded. MiTCR, with a Q25 quality threshold and the strictest error-elimination algorithm, was used for CDR3 identification, clonotype clustering and error correction. Lower-bound total TCR beta diversity was estimated with a nonparametric unseen species model using Euler transformation. TCRdb reworked the public reads: Q25 trimming with fastp, MiXCR clone assembly, productive beta chains retained. Every entry covers one CDR3 protein and lists the most common genes and DNA from its rows. V and J calls and clone size were set by TCRdb, not the authors. In this sample the table shows more than 1,400,000 distinct CDR3 sequences, approximately 42% of which occur a single time. Together, the top ten hold less than 8% of the sample.

The record originates from a study of blood T cells in healthy people across ages (dated by TCRdb to about 2015). Regarding the study in general: In model experiments, template switching captured roughly one uniquely barcoded TCR beta cDNA molecule for every two T cells. The donors were divided into four age groups: young (average approximately 16 years), middle-aged (about 40), aged (approximately 62) and long-lived (82). To avoid experimental bias, donors of different ages were distributed randomly across sequencing lanes. Age-related changes in TCR beta repertoire diversity were measured in the study by deep sequencing normalized with unique cDNA molecular identifiers. Using the same blood draw, the study looked at two additional independent replicas of 1 million unique cDNA reads for two donors, one aged 18 to 30 and the other aged 80 or older. Study-wide findings and limitations: Compared with the aged group, more naive CD4+ T cells, fewer expanded clones and increased TCR diversity were shown by the long-lived group, suggesting age selection. Because donor CMV infection status was unknown, age-related changes in expanded clonotypes were potentially confounded. Total diversity estimates from one million sequenced T cells were considered lower bounds and underestimates. As age increased, observed TCR beta diversity per million T cells dropped in a roughly linear way, and a significant reduction was already evident by age 40. Because profiling used bulk unsorted PBMCs, naive and antigen-experienced compartments could not be compared conclusively. Observed TCR beta diversity correlated strongly with the percentage of naive T cells measured by flow cytometry.

Measured from the cysteine to the phenylalanine, the CDR3 is 15 residues long. The sequence is cut down to CDR3 DNA, 45 bases in frame from base 1. Based on the germline V gene, the CDR1 and CDR2 sequences are SGHRS and YFSETQ. V is reduced by 6 bases and J by 0 bases, leaving a spacing of 15 bases between them. Sequencing was performed on blood. This receptor was taken from a woman aged 18-30 years in good health. Rearrangement joined TRBV5-1 to TRBJ1-1; D gene: possibly TRBD1, on 6 matching bases. The DNA sequence is as follows: TGCGCCAGCAACCCCACGGGACAATTGAACACTGAAGCTTTCTTT. The translation is CASNPTGQLNTEAFF.